This T cell receptor (beta chain) was recorded in a study of OX40 agonist ivuxolimab in advanced cancers. General notes on the study: Ivuxolimab was a fully human IgG2 agonistic monoclonal antibody targeting the costimulatory receptor OX40 (CD134). Intravenous ivuxolimab was administered to patients every 2 weeks at six dose levels: 0.01, 0.1, 0.3, 1.5, 3 and 10 mg/kg. In the dose-escalation cohort, more than 75% of patients were male, and the mean age was roughly 60 years, with a range of about 23 to 85. The paper covers the monotherapy dose-escalation part of the phase I ivuxolimab trial, which included N ≈ 50 patients. Prior anti-PD-1, anti-PD-L1 or anti-CTLA-4 therapy was permitted, and checkpoint inhibitors had been received by around 40% of dose-escalation patients. Of the approximately 53 patients in dose escalation, some 19 had hepatocellular carcinoma, some 15 had melanoma, 9 had renal cell carcinoma and 9 had head and neck cancer. The point of sequencing TCRbeta in the periphery was to test whether ivuxolimab changed TCR sequence diversity and drove clonal T-cell expansion. Partial responses occurred in three dose-escalation patients: two with cutaneous melanoma and one with hepatocellular carcinoma.

The trial excluded patients who had a history of autoimmune disease or were on systemic immunosuppression. Peripheral blood for TCR sequencing was collected from all dose cohorts at baseline, on cycle 4 day 1, and on cycle 7 day 1. The samples were drawn from a first-in-human, open-label, multicenter phase I dose-escalation trial of ivuxolimab. The trial enrolled adults with locally advanced or metastatic head and neck squamous cell, hepatocellular, melanoma or renal cell carcinoma. Before TCR sequencing, CD4+ T cells and CD8+ T cells were sorted from peripheral blood as separate populations. Genomic DNA was extracted from sorted cells for sequencing of the TCRbeta CDR3 region. The immunoSEQ Assay was used to sequence the TCRbeta CDR3 regions. TCRdb took over this immuneACCESS table, retaining in-frame rearrangements with V and J assigned. Such tables are incomplete; in checked studies, under half of the missing clones stem from an unresolved V gene, and the remainder is unexplained. The sample data list 60,000 to 80,000 clones, and 92% of these were observed just once. Less than 0.55% of the sample rests with the top ten.

Inclusive of the bounding cysteine and phenylalanine, the CDR3 is 16 residues long. Just the 48-base CDR3 DNA is kept, in frame starting at base 1. Based on the germline V gene, the CDR1 and CDR2 sequences are KGHSH and LQKENI. V is cut back by 6 bases and J by 0 bases, with 5 bases in the junction unmatched. General conclusions and limits of the study: After ivuxolimab, CD8+ T cells had more expanded clones than CD4+ T cells on average. Antigen specificity was not determined for the clonally expanded peripheral T cells. At doses from 0.1 to 3.0 mg/kg, clonal expansion was seen in both CD4+ and CD8+ blood T cells between baseline and week 6. In the 0.1-3.0 mg/kg groups, partial responders were among the patients with the lowest normalized peripheral clonal expansion, particularly in CD8+ T cells. Low levels of normalized T-cell clonal expansion were also seen in some nonresponding patients.

Details on this clone: Its antigen is unknown. No quality values exist for individual bases; no much larger clone is one base distant.

Recombination connected TRBV18 to TRBJ1-1, with TRBD1 matching 12 junction bases. This specimen consisted of CD4+ or CD8+ T cells sorted from blood, obtained in a trial of the OX40 agonist ivuxolimab. The origin of this receptor is an adult with an advanced solid tumor such as melanoma, head and neck, liver or kidney cancer. The base sequence is TGTGCCAGCTCCCCCGGGACAGGGGGCCTGAACACTGAAGCTTTCTTT. Translated, it gives CASSPGTGGLNTEAFF.